Listed below are T cell receptor beta chains from one sample, sequenced in a study of identical twins' blood T cells. MiXCR was run by TCRdb on the 5' RACE reads, yielding one entry per CDR3 protein. Of fewer than 450,000 distinct CDR3 sequences in the sample, about 28% are singletons; the top ten hold approximately 6.6%. Sample: PBMCs. The receptors here all came from a woman between 18 and 55 years old in good health. Each CDR3 is given with its conserved first and last residue. The D gene is left open where the match is weak. Clone size is shown for a subset of rows, as once, few, many or a class of expanded clone.

TRBJ1-2 NA TRBV20-1 NA TGCAGTGCTAGATGGGAAATTGGCTATTGCTACACCTTC CSARWEIGYCYTF
TRBJ1-2 NA TRBV10-3 NA TGTGCCATTCAGCCCGCGGTGGGGGGCATGTCTGTCTATGGCTACACCTTC CAIQPAVGGMSVYGYTF
TRBJ1-6 NA TRBV7-6 TRBD1 TGTGCCAGCAGCAAGACGGACAGGCTAAATAATTCACCCCTCCACTTT CASSKTDRLNNSPLHF
TRBJ1-2 many TRBV12-5 NA TGTGCTAGTGGTTTGGAAAGACCGGGGAATGGCTACACCTTC CASGLERPGNGYTF
TRBJ1-1 many TRBV19 NA TGTGCCAGTAGTACCCGGACGGGTGAAGCTTTCTTT CASSTRTGEAFF
TRBJ1-1 many TRBV29-1 NA TGCAGCGTTGAACCGTCGGGGGTGGCTGAAGCTTTCTTT CSVEPSGVAEAFF
TRBJ2-1 NA TRBV2 NA TGTGCCAGCTTGAGGGGGTCTTCCTACAATGAGCAGTTCTTC CASLRGSSYNEQFF
TRBJ2-3 few TRBV7-2 NA TGTGCCAGCAGCTCCCGGACGGGCACAGATACGCAGTATTTT CASSSRTGTDTQYF
TRBJ2-7 NA TRBV18 NA TGTGCCAGCTCACCAGGACGTGGAGATTACGAGCAGTACTTC CASSPGRGDYEQYF
TRBJ2-2 few TRBV14 NA TGTGCCAGCAGCAAACAGGGATTCCGCACCGGGGAGCTGTTTTTT CASSKQGFRTGELFF